Reported below is one T cell receptor beta chain. The antigen remains undetermined. The sample belongs to a study of cytomegalovirus exposure and HLA in healthy donors. Whole-study findings and limits: The investigators catalogued under 200 TCR beta chains as cytomegalovirus-associated.

Method: immunoSEQ multiplex PCR; TCRdb's copy keeps in-frame clones and lacks some. The sample carries about 130,000 clones, about 88% recorded once. The CDR3 is 15 amino acids. The chain combines TRBV21-1 with TRBJ1-2. TRBV21-1 is labeled a pseudogene. The sample consisted of PBMCs. This clonotype was obtained from a woman between 18 and 30 years old in good health and CMV-seronegative. The CDR3 loop reads CASSNQMRGGYGYTF. For the CDR3, the DNA is TGTGCCAGCAGCAACCAAATGCGGGGTGGCTATGGCTACACCTTC.